These T cell receptor beta chains were read from a single sample in a study of tumour-infiltrating T cells in Burkitt lymphoma. The data were produced by immunoSEQ multiplex PCR, yet TCRdb's version contains in-frame clones alone and is incomplete. The sample includes roughly 15,000 clones, about 30% of them seen just once. Source material: tumor tissue. The receptor set was obtained from a human donor with diffuse large B-cell lymphoma. Both conserved end residues are part of each CDR3. The order of the fields is CDR3 protein, CDR3 DNA, clone size, V gene, D gene, J gene. The D gene is left open where the match is weak. Some rows have no size entry. The others give once, few or many, or a class for an expanded clone.

CASSPPGQDEQYF,TGTGCCAGCAGTCCTCCGGGACAAGACGAGCAGTACTTC,-,TRBV28,-,TRBJ2-7
CASSLIQGRYTEAFF,TGTGCCAGCAGCTTAATACAGGGTCGGTACACTGAAGCTTTCTTT,-,TRBV5-6,-,TRBJ1-1
CASSLAANEKLFF,TGTGCCAGCAGCTTGGCAGCCAATGAAAAACTGTTTTTT,-,TRBV5-4,-,TRBJ1-4
CASSQDRDTSGNTIYF,TGCGCCAGCAGCCAAGATCGGGACACGTCTGGAAACACCATATATTTT,few,TRBV4-1,-,TRBJ1-3
CASSFGTSGLGQYF,TGTGCCAGCAGCTTCGGGACTAGCGGTCTTGGGCAGTACTTC,few,TRBV5-6,TRBD2,TRBJ2-7
CASSPDRRNTEAFF,TGTGCCAGCAGTCCGGACAGGAGGAACACTGAAGCTTTCTTT,-,TRBV6-5,TRBD1,TRBJ1-1
CASSEAGVLNEQFF,TGTGCCAGCAGTGAAGCGGGAGTCCTCAATGAGCAGTTCTTC,-,TRBV2,-,TRBJ2-1
CASSQDHQGSYTGELFF,TGCGCCAGCAGCCAAGATCATCAGGGCAGCTACACCGGGGAGCTGTTTTTT,-,TRBV4-1,-,TRBJ2-2
CASSFRTSGSPTYNEQFF,TGTGCCAGCAGTTTCCGGACTAGCGGGAGCCCCACCTACAATGAGCAGTTCTTC,-,TRBV7-9,TRBD2,TRBJ2-1
CASSLGRWNTGNYEQYF,TGTGCCAGCAGTTTGGGCCGTTGGAACACAGGGAACTACGAGCAGTACTTC,few,TRBV7-8,-,TRBJ2-7
CATSRDFKAVSYEQYF,TGTGCCACCAGCAGAGATTTTAAGGCCGTTTCCTACGAGCAGTACTTC,few,TRBV15,-,TRBJ2-7
CASSYSGDSSTDTQYF,TGTGCCAGCAGTTACTCGGGGGATTCTAGCACAGATACGCAGTATTTT,medium-sized,TRBV6-5,-,TRBJ2-3
CASSQDMGKRSYEQYF,TGTGCCAGCAGCCAAGATATGGGAAAAAGGAGCTACGAGCAGTACTTC,-,TRBV14,-,TRBJ2-7
CASSIRGQGAPYEQYF,TGTGCCAGCAGTATCCGAGGACAGGGGGCCCCCTACGAGCAGTACTTC,few,TRBV2,TRBD1,TRBJ2-7
CASSLTSVSYNEQFF,TGTGCCAGCAGCTTGACCAGCGTGTCCTACAATGAGCAGTTCTTC,-,TRBV5-5,-,TRBJ2-1
CASSWTGLPYEQYF,TGTGCCAGCAGCTGGACAGGTCTTCCCTACGAGCAGTACTTC,few,TRBV5-6,TRBD1,TRBJ2-7
CASSKPDNEQFF,TGTGCCAGCAGCAAACCAGACAATGAGCAGTTCTTC,few,TRBV5-4,-,TRBJ2-1
CASRAGQIYEQYF,TGTGCCAGCCGTGCCGGACAGATCTACGAGCAGTACTTC,few,TRBV6-5,-,TRBJ2-7
CASSQDRGLEKLFF,TGTGCCAGCAGTCAGGACAGGGGGCTAGAAAAACTGTTTTTT,-,TRBV6-5,TRBD1,TRBJ1-4
CAWSVNREVYTGELFF,TGTGCCTGGAGTGTAAACAGGGAGGTTTACACCGGGGAGCTGTTTTTT,medium-sized,TRBV30,-,TRBJ2-2
CSARDYTQYF,TGCAGTGCTAGAGATTACACGCAGTATTTT,-,TRBV20-1,-,TRBJ2-3
CASSLPGNTEAFF,TGTGCCAGCAGCTTACCCGGGAACACTGAAGCTTTCTTT,few,TRBV5-5,-,TRBJ1-1
CAWMARQGSRSEQFF,TGTGCCTGGATGGCTCGGCAGGGGAGCCGAAGTGAGCAGTTCTTC,few,TRBV30,-,TRBJ2-1
CASSKGGSGNTIYF,TGTGCCAGCAGCAAGGGCGGCTCTGGAAACACCATATATTTT,-,TRBV14,-,TRBJ1-3
CASSVEAGGVYGYTF,TGTGCCAGCAGCGTAGAGGCAGGGGGCGTCTATGGCTACACCTTC,-,TRBV9,TRBD1,TRBJ1-2
CASSVELAGYNEQFF,TGTGCCAGCAGCGTAGAACTAGCAGGATACAATGAGCAGTTCTTC,-,TRBV9,-,TRBJ2-1
CASSRWGLQQTNQAFF,TGTGCCAGCAGCCGCTGGGGCCTTCAACAAACCAATCAAGCTTTCTTT,few,TRBV7-6,-,TRBJ1-1
CATSRGRTGLGIATNEKLFF,TGTGCCACCAGCAGAGGGCGAACTGGTCTCGGTATTGCAACTAATGAAAAACTGTTTTTT,-,TRBV15,-,TRBJ1-4
CASSYRGAGYNEQFF,TGTGCCAGCAGTTATAGGGGGGCTGGGTACAATGAGCAGTTCTTC,-,TRBV6-5,-,TRBJ2-1
CASSPGDVPQHF,TGTGCCAGCAGTCCGGGGGATGTGCCCCAGCATTTT,-,TRBV6-6,-,TRBJ1-5
CAIVGGGELFF,TGTGCCATCGTCGGCGGCGGGGAGCTGTTTTTT,-,TRBV7-9,-,TRBJ2-2
CSVELGASNTGELFF,TGCAGCGTTGAATTAGGGGCGTCGAACACCGGGGAGCTGTTTTTT,-,TRBV29-1,-,TRBJ2-2
CASSETGGGNQPQHF,TGTGCCAGCAGCGAGACAGGGGGCGGCAATCAGCCCCAGCATTTT,few,TRBV9,TRBD1,TRBJ1-5
CASSLASGQRNGYTF,TGTGCCAGCAGCTTAGCATCGGGACAAAGGAATGGCTACACCTTC,few,TRBV7-8,-,TRBJ1-2
CASSVGGGPGEQYF,TGTGCCAGCAGCGTAGGGGGGGGCCCGGGGGAGCAGTACTTC,few,TRBV9,-,TRBJ2-7
CASSAGGTGELFF,TGTGCCAGCAGTGCGGGGGGGACCGGGGAGCTGTTTTTT,few,TRBV27,TRBD2,TRBJ2-2
CASSVASGGSTDTQYF,TGTGCCAGCAGCGTAGCAAGCGGGGGAAGCACAGATACGCAGTATTTT,-,TRBV9,TRBD2,TRBJ2-3
CASRRDRGWSSGNRDTQYF,TGTGCCAGCAGACGCGACCGGGGGTGGTCTAGCGGGAATCGAGATACGCAGTATTTT,few,TRBV7-9,TRBD2,TRBJ2-3
CASSAPPGRGVYEQYF,TGTGCCAGCAGTGCCCCCCCGGGACGAGGGGTTTACGAGCAGTACTTC,-,TRBV6-1,-,TRBJ2-7
CASSLSSYTDTQYF,TGTGCCAGCAGCCTTAGCAGCTACACAGATACGCAGTATTTT,-,TRBV7-3,-,TRBJ2-3
CAIGTGTNTEAFF,TGTGCCATCGGGACAGGGACGAACACTGAAGCTTTCTTT,few,TRBV10-3,TRBD1,TRBJ1-1
CAIGADDSSYEQYF,TGTGCCATCGGCGCAGACGATAGCTCCTACGAGCAGTACTTC,few,TRBV10-3,-,TRBJ2-7
CSDGDTQYF,TGCAGTGACGGAGATACGCAGTATTTT,-,TRBV20-1,-,TRBJ2-3
CSVEETGGSSEQYF,TGCAGCGTTGAAGAAACGGGAGGATCCTCCGAGCAGTACTTC,-,TRBV29-1,TRBD2,TRBJ2-7
CASSYSVAGPTYEQYF,TGTGCCAGCAGTTACTCGGTGGCGGGCCCGACCTACGAGCAGTACTTC,-,TRBV6-6,-,TRBJ2-7
CASSLSFSRVSYEQYF,TGTGCCAGCAGCTTGAGTTTCTCACGGGTATCCTACGAGCAGTACTTC,-,TRBV5-5,-,TRBJ2-7
CASSGVGEADTQYF,TGTGCCAGCAGCGGAGTAGGGGAAGCAGATACGCAGTATTTT,few,TRBV27,-,TRBJ2-3
CASSEGLAGGPGEQYF,TGTGCCAGCAGCGAGGGACTAGCGGGAGGGCCGGGGGAGCAGTACTTC,-,TRBV7-3,TRBD2,TRBJ2-7
CASTFVAGTTYEQYF,TGTGCCAGCACTTTTGTTGCAGGGACCACCTACGAGCAGTACTTC,medium-sized,TRBV6-5,-,TRBJ2-7
CASSSKNSNQPQHF,TGTGCCAGCAGCTCCAAGAATAGCAATCAGCCCCAGCATTTT,-,TRBV7-2,-,TRBJ1-5
CASSPQDNEQFF,TGTGCCAGCTCACCTCAGGACAATGAGCAGTTCTTC,medium-sized,TRBV18,-,TRBJ2-1
CASSLQPGPRRETQYF,TGTGCCAGCAGCTTGCAACCGGGACCCAGGAGAGAGACCCAGTACTTC,few,TRBV5-6,-,TRBJ2-5
CASSPVGENTDTQYF,TGTGCCAGCAGCCCTGTTGGGGAGAACACAGATACGCAGTATTTT,medium-sized,TRBV7-9,-,TRBJ2-3
CASSITGGFYNEQFF,TGTGCCAGTAGTATAACAGGGGGCTTCTACAATGAGCAGTTCTTC,-,TRBV19,TRBD1,TRBJ2-1
CASSPIGSSYEQYF,TGTGCCAGCAGCCCCATAGGGAGCTCCTACGAGCAGTACTTC,few,TRBV9,-,TRBJ2-7
CASIQGDSLAFF,TGTGCCAGCATCCAGGGGGATTCGTTAGCTTTCTTT,-,TRBV2,TRBD1,TRBJ1-1
CASSSYNQPQHF,TGTGCCAGCAGTAGTTACAATCAGCCCCAGCATTTT,few,TRBV6-5,-,TRBJ1-5